Below are 19 T cell receptor beta chains sequenced from a single sample in a study of response to subunit inactivated influenza vaccine. TCRdb reprocessed the RT-PCR reads with MiXCR, giving one entry per CDR3 protein. The table records about 480,000 distinct CDR3 sequences, around 25% of them present only once. The sample consisted of CD4+ T cells sorted from PBMCs, taken less than 6 days after vaccination. These receptors all come from a man in his fifties who received an inactivated influenza vaccine.

J is TRBJ2-1 and V is TRBV3-1; TRBD2 agrees at 7 bases. This CDR3 has 16 residues. After removal of 3 bases from V and 7 bases from J, the junction contained 12 bases not matched to a gene. Germline-derived CDR1 and CDR2 are LGHDT and YNNKEL (reference sequence). In DNA, the CDR3 is TGTGCCAGCAGCCAGGGGGGACTACGAGATGCGAATGAGCAGTTCTTC. The encoded protein is CASSQGGLRDANEQFF.

The V call is TRBV6-1, the J call TRBJ2-7; D remains ambiguous. CDR1 is MNHNS, CDR2 SASEGT, per germline. The ends were cut back, 6 bases at V and 4 bases at J, with 16 bases in the middle. The CDR3 loop spans 14 amino acids. The DNA for the CDR3 is TGTGCCAGCAGACCCCAAGGCAGGTGGTACGAGCAGTACTTC. Amino acid sequence: CASRPQGRWYEQYF.

In the case of this clonotype: The missing conserved phenylalanine or tryptophan at the end of this CDR3 makes a read error likely. The rearrangement links TRBV12-3 or TRBV12-4 to TRBJ1-4; no clear D. This CDR3 spans 13 amino acids. V was pared by 3 bases and J by 8 bases, with 10 bases between. In DNA form, the CDR3 reads TGTGCCAGCAGTTTTTTAACGGGGGAAAAACTGTTTTAT. This gives the protein CASSFLTGEKLFY.

The rearrangement links TRBV9 to TRBJ2-2; D unclear. The CDR3 length is 17 residues. Trimming left V 4 bases short and J 3 bases short, with 19 bases between. In germline, CDR1 is SGDLS, CDR2 YYNGEE. CDR3 coding DNA: TGTGCCAGCAGCAAAAGATTTCGTCTGCCGGACACCGGGGAGCTGTTTTTT. The encoded protein is CASSKRFRLPDTGELFF.

The V call is TRBV11-2, the J call TRBJ2-3; 12 bases are shared with TRBD2. CDR1 is SGHAT, CDR2 FQNNGV, per germline. V shed 2 bases, J shed 4 bases, and the junction held 13 bases outside the gene matches. The CDR3 extends over 19 amino acids. The CDR3 protein is CASSLMGQRTSGNSDTQYF. CDR3 DNA sequence: TGTGCCAGCAGCTTAATGGGACAGCGGACTAGCGGGAATTCAGATACGCAGTATTTT.

This clonotype was counted only a few times. The chain joins TRBV7-2 to TRBJ1-2, with D possibly being TRBD1 (6 bases). Trimming took off 3 bases at V and 7 bases at J, with 18 bases between the two ends. The CDR3 loop spans 15 amino acids. Germline V gene sequence: CDR1 SGHTA, CDR2 FQGNSA. The DNA of the CDR3 is TGTGCCAGCAGCTTGGCTCGCAGGGGCCAGGGTGGCTACACCTTC. This gives the protein CASSLARRGQGGYTF. Together with reference TRBV7-2 and TRBJ1-2, the CDR3 gives the full variable domain: GAGVSQSPSNKVTEKGKDVELRCDPISGHTALYWYRQSLGQGLEFLIYFQGNSAPDKSGLPSDRFSAERTGGSVSTLTIQRTQQEDSAVYLCASSLARRGQGGYTFGSGTRLTVV.

This clonotype turned up a few times. Written as DNA, the CDR3 is TGCAGTGCTAGAGCCAGGGTTTACGAGCAGTACTTC. This sequence encodes CSARARVYEQYF. The chain has TRBV20-1 and TRBJ2-7; TRBD1 might be the D (5 bases). The CDR3 has 12 amino acids. CDR1 and CDR2 (germline): DFQATT, SNEGSKA (reference sequence). V lost 1 base to trimming and J lost 4 bases, with 8 bases between them.

The chain couples TRBV20-1 to TRBJ2-7, with unresolved D. CDR3 size: 14 residues. CDR1 and CDR2 from the germline V gene are DFQATT and SNEGSKA (reference sequence). V was pared by 5 bases and J by 2 bases, with 16 bases between. The DNA for the CDR3 is TGCAGTGCTCCTAAACCTGGTGCTACCTACGAGCAGTACTTC. As protein: CSAPKPGATYEQYF.

The rearrangement joins TRBV1 to TRBJ1-2; TRBD1 was called by the table and not checked on the DNA. TRBV1 represents a pseudogene. CDR3 length: 17 residues. CDR3 amino acids: CTSSSGQFQQHNYGYTF. CDR3 nucleotides: TGCACCAGCAGCTCTGGACAGTTCCAACAGCATAACTATGGCTACACCTTC.

This clonotype was counted between two and nine times. The chain joins TRBV6-2 or TRBV6-3 to TRBJ2-3; D perhaps matches TRBD1 (5 bases). The CDR3 contains 16 residues. Trimming removed 0 bases at V and 2 bases at J, with 12 bases between. Looked up from germline, CDR1 is MNHEY and CDR2 is SVGEGT. The CDR3 reads CASSYSVRTPTDTQYF. Written as DNA, the CDR3 is TGTGCCAGCAGTTACTCGGTGAGGACACCCACAGATACGCAGTATTTT.

The chain carries TRBV28 and TRBJ2-1, with D maybe TRBD2 (5 bases). Germline loops: CDR1 MDHEN, CDR2 SYDVKM. The germline V and J ends were trimmed by 3 bases and 4 bases, with 13 bases remaining between them. The CDR3 spans 15 residues. The chain's CDR3 is CASSFTSTGYNEQFF. The CDR3 region has the DNA TGTGCCAGCAGTTTCACTAGTACGGGTTACAATGAGCAGTTCTTC. Based on the CDR3 plus reference TRBV28 and TRBJ2-1, the full variable domain is DVKVTQSSRYLVKRTGEKVFLECVQDMDHENMFWYRQDPGLGLRLIYFSYDVKMKEKGDIPEGYSVSREKKERFSLILESASTNQTSMYLCASSFTSTGYNEQFFGPGTRLTVL.

The V gene is TRBV7-3, the J gene TRBJ2-1; 10 bases fit TRBD2. The germline V gene encodes CDR1 SGHTA and CDR2 FQGTGA. The CDR3 runs to 15 residues. The V gene end was trimmed by 5 bases and the J gene end by 5 bases; junction bases not matched to a gene: 6. The CDR3 sequence: CASSVLAGAHNEQFF. Written as DNA, the CDR3 is TGTGCCAGCAGCGTCCTAGCGGGAGCGCACAATGAGCAGTTCTTC. The whole variable domain, remainder taken from reference TRBV7-3 and TRBJ2-1, is GAGVSQTPSNKVTEKGKYVELRCDPISGHTALYWYRQSLGQGPEFLIYFQGTGAADDSGLPNDRFFAVRPEGSVSTLKIQRTERGDSAVYLCASSVLAGAHNEQFFGPGTRLTVL.

This clonotype was detected only a few times. The genes are TRBV3-1 and TRBJ2-7; 7 positions match TRBD1. This CDR3 is 16 amino acids long. The V and J ends lost 4 bases and 0 bases, in that order; junction bases with no gene match: 9. CDR1 and CDR2 from the germline V gene are LGHDT and YNNKEL (reference sequence). This chain's CDR3 is CASSPLGTAVSYEQYF. The DNA of the CDR3 is TGTGCCAGCAGCCCACTCGGGACAGCGGTCTCCTACGAGCAGTACTTC.

DNA for the CDR3: TGTGCCAGCAGCCTGACCGGGACTAGCGGGATTAGGCAGTACTTC. Protein sequence: CASSLTGTSGIRQYF. The chain uses TRBV3-1 and TRBJ2-7; the match to TRBD2 covers 13 bases. Germline trimming cut 4 bases from V and 9 bases from J; bases unmatched to any gene: 9. Germline loops: CDR1 LGHDT, CDR2 YNNKEL (reference sequence). This CDR3 has 15 residues.

This clonotype has a count of ten or more. An end of the junction does not agree with germline; a read error may underlie this. This chain links TRBV7-2 with TRBJ2-3; D is undetermined. CDR1 is SGHTA, CDR2 FQGNSA, per germline. The CDR3 length is 11 residues. In DNA, the CDR3 is TGTGCCAGCAGTTTAGCAGATACGCAGTATTTT. Protein product: CASSLADTQYF.

This clonotype was detected ten times or more. The CDR3 sequence is CASSLVLSGEQYF. The CDR3 nucleotides are TGTGCCAGCAGTTTAGTTCTCTCTGGAGAGCAGTACTTC. J is TRBJ2-7 and V is TRBV12-3 or TRBV12-4, with no clear D. Trimming removed 1 base at V and 7 bases at J, with 11 bases between. The CDR3 is made up of 13 amino acids.

V is TRBV18 and J is TRBJ1-1; no clear D. Germline V lookup: CDR1 KGHSH, CDR2 LQKENI. CDR3 length: 16 residues. Trimming pared 5 bases from V and 0 bases from J, leaving 16 bases between. The CDR3 nucleotides read TGTGCCAGCTCAGATACGACACCGGCACTGAACACTGAAGCTTTCTTT. Translated: CASSDTTPALNTEAFF.

The chain uses TRBV20-1 and TRBJ2-7; TRBD2 matches at 15 bases. The CDR3 sequence is 17 residues long. CDR1 is DFQATT and CDR2 is SNEGSKA in the germline V gene (reference sequence). The V segment lost 4 bases and the J segment 1 base; nucleotides outside the gene matches: 8. CDR3 loop: CSATGLAGGERSYEQYF. CDR3 bases: TGCAGTGCTACTGGACTAGCGGGAGGGGAAAGGTCCTACGAGCAGTACTTC.

This clonotype was found a few times. The chain has TRBV7-9 and TRBJ1-4; possibly TRBD1 for D (5 bases). The CDR3 covers 15 residues. Trimming left V 5 bases short and J 12 bases short, with 22 bases between. Germline values: CDR1 SEHNR, CDR2 FQNEAQ (reference sequence). The CDR3 spells CASSPRGSILSELFF. Here the CDR3 DNA reads TGTGCCAGCAGCCCTAGGGGTAGCATTCTTTCGGAACTGTTTTTT.